These 11 T cell receptor beta chains were sequenced from one sample in a study of CD8+CD57+ T cells in acquired aplastic anemia. Genomic DNA was employed as the template in profiling TCR beta VDJ and CDR3. TCRdb reprocessed the reads via MiXCR and lists one record per CDR3 protein. Among about 130,000 distinct CDR3 sequences listed, 48% were seen once. The specimen was sorted CD4+, CD8+, or CD8+CD57+ T cells (not recorded which) from PBMCs. The receptors were sampled from a human donor in good health, serving as a control.

The chain uses TRBV5-4 and TRBJ2-2; 7 bases fit TRBD1. Trimming took 3 bases from V and 1 from J; bases not matched to a gene: 6. The V gene's germline CDR1 is SGHNT and CDR2 YYREEE (reference sequence). This CDR3 region has 16 residues. The CDR3 DNA sequence: TGTGCCAGCAGCTATACAGGGGCTGGGAACACCGGGGAGCTGTTTTTT. Translation: CASSYTGAGNTGELFF.

The V call is TRBV10-3, the J call TRBJ1-6; TRBD1 might be the D (6 bases). The CDR3 sequence is 15 residues long. V shed 4 bases and J shed 8 bases, with 15 bases lying between them. Germline CDR1 is ENHRY and CDR2 is SYGVKD. Here the CDR3 DNA reads TGTGCCATCAGTGGGCCGGACAGATGGGATTCACCCCTCCACTTT. This gives the protein CAISGPDRWDSPLHF.

As for this clonotype: One junction end disagrees with the germline gene, perhaps due to a read error. The rearrangement links TRBV10-3 to TRBJ1-5; no firm D call. CDR3 size: 15 residues. Looked up from germline, CDR1 is ENHRY and CDR2 is SYGVKD. CDR3 residues: CATGGGTTSNRPQHF. CDR3 bases: TGTGCCACAGGAGGCGGAACAACTAGCAATCGGCCCCAGCATTTT.

V gene TRBV5-4 combines with J gene TRBJ1-2, with TRBD1 as a possible D gene (6 bases). Germline lookup yields CDR1 SGHNT and CDR2 YYREEE (reference sequence). Trimming left V 4 bases short and J 2 bases short, with 15 bases between. This CDR3 is 15 amino acids long. The CDR3 loop reads CASSPLQGTNYGYTF. The DNA of the CDR3 is TGTGCCAGCAGCCCCCTGCAGGGGACCAACTATGGCTACACCTTC.

This chain links TRBV19 with TRBJ2-2; D is perhaps TRBD1 or TRBD2 (5 bases each). Germline values: CDR1 LNHDA, CDR2 SQIVND (reference sequence). V dropped 4 bases and J dropped 2 bases, with 8 bases sitting between them. This CDR3 region has 14 residues. The chain's CDR3 is CASSRGRNTGELFF. CDR3 coding DNA: TGTGCCAGTAGTAGGGGGAGAAACACCGGGGAGCTGTTTTTT. Combining the CDR3 with reference TRBV19 and TRBJ2-2 gives the whole variable domain DGGITQSPKYLFRKEGQNVTLSCEQNLNHDAMYWYRQDPGQGLRLIYYSQIVNDFQKGDIAEGYSVSREKKESFPLTVTSAQKNPTAFYLCASSRGRNTGELFFGEGSRLTVL.

A word on this clonotype: At one of its ends the junction is not consistent with the germline gene, which may arise from a read error. The CDR3 loop reads CASSVQIGEPFF. As DNA, the CDR3 is TGTGCCAGCAGTGTACAGATCGGGGAGCCGTTTTTT. V and J are TRBV2 and TRBJ2-2; a weak D match, TRBD2 (5 bases). CDR3 length: 12 amino acids. Germline-derived CDR1 and CDR2 are SNHLY and FYNNEI.

This clonotype was seen more than once but under ten times. One end of the junction varies from germline; a read error may be responsible. The J gene is TRBJ1-4, the V gene TRBV29-1; 7 bases are shared with TRBD1. CDR3 length equals 12 residues. Germline V lookup: CDR1 SQVTM, CDR2 ANQGSEA. The CDR3 protein is CSTKQGNEKLVF. DNA for the CDR3: TGCAGCACCAAACAGGGGAATGAAAAACTGGTTTTT. Supplemented by reference TRBV29-1 and TRBJ1-4, the full variable domain reads SAVISQKPSRDICQRGTSLTIQCQVDSQVTMMFWYRQQPGQSLTLIATANQGSEATYESGFVIDKFPISRPNLTFSTLTVSNMSPEDSSIYLCSTKQGNEKLVFGSGTQLSVL.

CDR3 bases: TGTGCCAGCAGTGCACCGACAGGTAGCAATTCACCCCTCCACTTT. This gives the protein CASSAPTGSNSPLHF. This chain links TRBV25-1 with TRBJ1-6; TRBD1 is a possible D gene (6 bases). This CDR3 has 15 residues. In germline, CDR1 is MGHDK, CDR2 SYGVNS. Trimming left V 4 bases short and J 7 bases short, with 14 bases between.

The chain joins TRBV11-2 to TRBJ2-3; 14 nucleotides match TRBD2. Germline V gene data show CDR1 as SGHAT and CDR2 as FQNNGV. This CDR3 region has 18 residues. V trimming: 4 bases; J trimming: 1 base; junction bases outside the gene matches: 7. The CDR3 DNA follows: TGTGCCAGCAGCTCTGGACTAGCGGGAGGTTGGGGCACAGATACGCAGTATTTT. Amino acid sequence: CASSSGLAGGWGTDTQYF.

As concerns this clonotype: Germline and junction disagree at one end, which may indicate a read error. The chain is built from TRBV6-1 and TRBJ1-3; 9 nucleotides align to TRBD1. The germline CDR1 and CDR2 sequences are MNHNS and SASEGT. The CDR3 has 15 residues. The CDR3 sequence: CASSRGTGSGNTICF. The DNA for the CDR3 is TGTGCCAGCAGCCGCGGGACAGGGTCTGGAAACACCATATGTTTT.

J is TRBJ1-4 and V is TRBV28; TRBD1 matches 7 bases. This CDR3 contains 15 residues. Germline-derived CDR1 and CDR2 are MDHEN and SYDVKM. V was clipped by 6 bases and J by 5 bases; unmatched bases: 9. CDR3 DNA sequence: TGTGCCAGCAGCCGAACAGGGACAGCCAATGAAAAACTGTTTTTT. Translated: CASSRTGTANEKLFF. The full variable domain, completed using reference TRBV28 and TRBJ1-4, is DVKVTQSSRYLVKRTGEKVFLECVQDMDHENMFWYRQDPGLGLRLIYFSYDVKMKEKGDIPEGYSVSREKKERFSLILESASTNQTSMYLCASSRTGTANEKLFFGSGTQLSVL.